The TCR beta chain under discussion was sequenced for a study of cytomegalovirus exposure and HLA in healthy donors. Whole-study findings and limits: There were reportedly fewer N-insertions in an Asian-associated ancestry cluster than the roughly 670-donor mean, in a later analysis.

PCR involved 60 Vbeta and 13 Jbeta primers. The data were produced by immunoSEQ multiplex PCR, yet TCRdb's version contains in-frame clones alone and is incomplete. Counted here are some 250,000 clones, about 81% occurring once; the ten biggest clones make up 5.4%. This clone came up a few times. Its target is not known. Material for sequencing was PBMCs. The clonotype was recovered from a woman between 35 and 50 years old in good health and CMV-seropositive.

CDR3 protein: CASWRGQSSGNTIYF. DNA of the CDR3: TGTGCCAGCTGGAGGGGACAGAGCTCTGGAAACACCATATATTTT. The genes are TRBV2 and TRBJ1-3, with TRBD1 identical over 7 bases. Germline V gives CDR1 SNHLY, CDR2 FYNNEI. The trim removed 8 bases at V and 0 bases at J, leaving 7 bases unmatched. The CDR3 sequence is 15 residues long.